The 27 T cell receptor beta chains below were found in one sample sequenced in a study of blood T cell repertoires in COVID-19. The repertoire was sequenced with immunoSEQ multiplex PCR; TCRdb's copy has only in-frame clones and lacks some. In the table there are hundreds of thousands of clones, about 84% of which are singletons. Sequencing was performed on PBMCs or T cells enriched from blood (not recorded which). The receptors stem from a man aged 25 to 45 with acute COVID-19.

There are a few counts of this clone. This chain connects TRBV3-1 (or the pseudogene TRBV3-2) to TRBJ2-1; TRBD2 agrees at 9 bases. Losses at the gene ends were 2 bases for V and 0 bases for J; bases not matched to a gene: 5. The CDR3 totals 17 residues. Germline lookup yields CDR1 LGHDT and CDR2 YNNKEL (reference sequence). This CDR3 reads CASSQWQRGVSYNEQFF. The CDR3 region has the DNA TGTGCCAGCAGCCAATGGCAGCGGGGGGTCTCCTACAATGAGCAGTTCTTC.

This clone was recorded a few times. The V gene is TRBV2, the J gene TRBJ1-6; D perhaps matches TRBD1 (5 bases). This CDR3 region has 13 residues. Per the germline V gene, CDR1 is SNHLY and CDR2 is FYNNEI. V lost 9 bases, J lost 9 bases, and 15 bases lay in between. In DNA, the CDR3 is TGTGCCAGTAAAGGGGTGGACACTTCACCCCTCCACTTT. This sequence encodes CASKGVDTSPLHF.

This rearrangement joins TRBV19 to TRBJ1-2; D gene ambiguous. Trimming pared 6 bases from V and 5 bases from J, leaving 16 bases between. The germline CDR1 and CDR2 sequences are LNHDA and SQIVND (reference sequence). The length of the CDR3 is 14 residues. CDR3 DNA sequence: TGTGCCAGTAGCCCTCAGGTGGATGGTTATGGCTACACCTTC. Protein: CASSPQVDGYGYTF.

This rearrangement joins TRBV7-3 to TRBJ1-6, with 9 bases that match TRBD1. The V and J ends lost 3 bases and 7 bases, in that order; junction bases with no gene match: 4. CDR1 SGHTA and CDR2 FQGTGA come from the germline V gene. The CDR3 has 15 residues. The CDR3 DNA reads TGTGCCAGCAGCTTTGGGACAGGGCAAAATTCACCCCTCCACTTT. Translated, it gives CASSFGTGQNSPLHF.

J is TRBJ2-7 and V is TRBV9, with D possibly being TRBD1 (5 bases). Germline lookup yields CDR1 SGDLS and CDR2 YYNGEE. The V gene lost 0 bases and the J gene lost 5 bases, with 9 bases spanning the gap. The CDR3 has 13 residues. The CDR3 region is CASSVDQGHEQYF. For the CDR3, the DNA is TGTGCCAGCAGCGTAGACCAGGGCCACGAGCAGTACTTC.

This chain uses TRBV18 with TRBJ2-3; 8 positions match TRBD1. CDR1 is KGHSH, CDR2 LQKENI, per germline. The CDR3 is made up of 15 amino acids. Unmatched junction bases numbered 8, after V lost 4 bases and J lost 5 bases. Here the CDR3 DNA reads TGTGCCAGCTCACGGGACAGGTTGGAGGTAGATACGCAGTATTTT. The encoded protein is CASSRDRLEVDTQYF. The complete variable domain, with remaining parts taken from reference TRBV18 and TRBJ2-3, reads NAGVMQNPRHLVRRRGQEARLRCSPMKGHSHVYWYRQLPEEGLKFMVYLQKENIIDESGMPKERFSAEFPKEGPSILRIQQVVRGDSAAYFCASSRDRLEVDTQYFGPGTRLTVL.

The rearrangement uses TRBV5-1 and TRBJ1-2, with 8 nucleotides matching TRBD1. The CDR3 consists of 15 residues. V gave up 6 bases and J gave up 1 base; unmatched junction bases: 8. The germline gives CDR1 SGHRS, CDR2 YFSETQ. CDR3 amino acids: CASTITGGSNYGYTF. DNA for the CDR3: TGCGCCAGCACCATAACAGGGGGTAGTAACTATGGCTACACCTTC.

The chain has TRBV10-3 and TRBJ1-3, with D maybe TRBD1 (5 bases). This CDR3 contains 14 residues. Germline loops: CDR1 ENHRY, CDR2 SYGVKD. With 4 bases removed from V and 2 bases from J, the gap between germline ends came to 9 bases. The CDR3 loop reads CAISGAGPGNTIYF. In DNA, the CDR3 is TGTGCCATCAGTGGGGCGGGGCCTGGAAACACCATATATTTT.

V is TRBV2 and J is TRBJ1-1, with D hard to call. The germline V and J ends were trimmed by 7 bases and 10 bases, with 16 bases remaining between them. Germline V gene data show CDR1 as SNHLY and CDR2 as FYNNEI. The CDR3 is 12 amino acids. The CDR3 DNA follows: TGTGCCAGCAAAAGGACGCTCGAGGGAGCTTTCTTT. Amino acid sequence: CASKRTLEGAFF.

CDR3 nucleotide sequence: TGTGCCAGCAGTTACTCGTCAGGCACTAACTATGGCTACACCTTC. Protein product: CASSYSSGTNYGYTF. V usage is TRBV6-5 and J usage is TRBJ1-2; D gene unclear. The germline gives CDR1 MNHEY, CDR2 SVGAGI. The V end was cut by 0 bases, the J end by 0 bases, with 8 bases between. CDR3 length equals 15 residues.

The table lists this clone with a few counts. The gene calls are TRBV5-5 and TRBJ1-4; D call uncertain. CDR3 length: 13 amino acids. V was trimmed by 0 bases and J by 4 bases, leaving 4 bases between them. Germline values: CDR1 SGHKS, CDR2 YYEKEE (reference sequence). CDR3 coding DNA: TGTGCCAGCAGCTTGGACAGTAATGAAAAACTGTTTTTT. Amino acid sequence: CASSLDSNEKLFF. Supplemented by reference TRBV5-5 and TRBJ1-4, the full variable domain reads DAGVTQSPTHLIKTRGQQVTLRCSPISGHKSVSWYQQVLGQGPQFIFQYYEKEERGRGNFPDRFSARQFPNYSSELNVNALLLGDSALYLCASSLDSNEKLFFGSGTQLSVL.

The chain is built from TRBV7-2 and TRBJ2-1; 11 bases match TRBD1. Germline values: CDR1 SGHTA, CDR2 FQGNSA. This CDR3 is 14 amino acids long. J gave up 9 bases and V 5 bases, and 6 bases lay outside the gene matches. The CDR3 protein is CASSRDRGSSEQFF. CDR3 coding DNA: TGTGCCAGCAGCCGGGACAGGGGGTCGAGTGAGCAGTTCTTC.

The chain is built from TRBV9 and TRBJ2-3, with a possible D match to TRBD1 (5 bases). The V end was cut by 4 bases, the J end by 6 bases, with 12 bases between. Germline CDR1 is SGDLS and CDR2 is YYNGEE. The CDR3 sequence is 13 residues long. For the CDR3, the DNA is TGTGCCAGCAGCCAAGGGGCGCGGGATACGCAGTATTTT. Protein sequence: CASSQGARDTQYF.

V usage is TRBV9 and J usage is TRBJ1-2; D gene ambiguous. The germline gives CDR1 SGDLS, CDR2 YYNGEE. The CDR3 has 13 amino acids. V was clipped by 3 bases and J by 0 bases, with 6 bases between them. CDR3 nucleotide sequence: TGTGCCAGCAGCGAGGGAGCTAACTATGGCTACACCTTC. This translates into CASSEGANYGYTF.

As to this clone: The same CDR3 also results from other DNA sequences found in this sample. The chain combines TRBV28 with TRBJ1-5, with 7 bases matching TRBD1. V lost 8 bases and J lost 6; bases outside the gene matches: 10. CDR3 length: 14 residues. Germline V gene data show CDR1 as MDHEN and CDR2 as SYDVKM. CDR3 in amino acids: CASRPGGGGQPQHF. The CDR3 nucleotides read TGTGCCAGCCGCCCCGGAGGGGGCGGTCAGCCCCAGCATTTT. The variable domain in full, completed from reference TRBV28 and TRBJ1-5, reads DVKVTQSSRYLVKRTGEKVFLECVQDMDHENMFWYRQDPGLGLRLIYFSYDVKMKEKGDIPEGYSVSREKKERFSLILESASTNQTSMYLCASRPGGGGQPQHFGDGTRLSIL.

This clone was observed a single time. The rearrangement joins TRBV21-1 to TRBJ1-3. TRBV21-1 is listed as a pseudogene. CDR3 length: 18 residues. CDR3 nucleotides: TGTGCCAGCAGCAAAGTTAGGAGGGCATCTAGGCCGGGAAACACCATATATTTT. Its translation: CASSKVRRASRPGNTIYF.

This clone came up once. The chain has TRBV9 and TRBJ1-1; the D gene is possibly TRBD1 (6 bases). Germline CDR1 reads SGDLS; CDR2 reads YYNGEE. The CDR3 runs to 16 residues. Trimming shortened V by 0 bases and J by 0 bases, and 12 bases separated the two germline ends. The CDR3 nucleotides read TGTGCCAGCAGCGTAGCAGGGGTCGCGATGAACACTGAAGCTTTCTTT. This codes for CASSVAGVAMNTEAFF.

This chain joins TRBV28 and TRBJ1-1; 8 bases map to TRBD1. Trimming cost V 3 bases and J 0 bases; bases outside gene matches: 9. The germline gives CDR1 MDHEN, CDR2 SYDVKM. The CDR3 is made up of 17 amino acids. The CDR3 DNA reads TGTGCCAGCAGTTTGATACAGGGGGAAGGTATGAACACTGAAGCTTTCTTT. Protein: CASSLIQGEGMNTEAFF.

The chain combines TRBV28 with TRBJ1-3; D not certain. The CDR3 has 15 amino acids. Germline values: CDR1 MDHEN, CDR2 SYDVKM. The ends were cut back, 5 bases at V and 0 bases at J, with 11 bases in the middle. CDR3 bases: TGTGCCAGCAGTCTAACTCCAAGCTCTGGAAACACCATATATTTT. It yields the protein CASSLTPSSGNTIYF.

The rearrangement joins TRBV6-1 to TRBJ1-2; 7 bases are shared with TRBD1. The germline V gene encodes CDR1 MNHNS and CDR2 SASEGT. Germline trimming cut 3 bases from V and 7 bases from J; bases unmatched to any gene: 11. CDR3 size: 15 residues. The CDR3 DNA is TGTGCCAGCAGTGAGAATGAGGACAGGAGGAGTGGCTACACCTTC. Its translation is CASSENEDRRSGYTF.

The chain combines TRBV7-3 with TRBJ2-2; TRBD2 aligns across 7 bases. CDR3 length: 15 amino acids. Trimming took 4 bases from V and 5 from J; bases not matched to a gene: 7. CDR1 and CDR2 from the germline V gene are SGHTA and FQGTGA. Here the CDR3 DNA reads TGTGCCAGCAGCTCGCGGGGGTTGGAGACCGGGGAGCTGTTTTTT. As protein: CASSSRGLETGELFF.

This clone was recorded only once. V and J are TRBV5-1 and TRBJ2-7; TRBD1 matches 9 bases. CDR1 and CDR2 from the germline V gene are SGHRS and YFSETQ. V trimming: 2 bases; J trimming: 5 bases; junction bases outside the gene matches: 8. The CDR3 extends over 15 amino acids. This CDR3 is CASSFTGGSGNEQYF. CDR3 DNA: TGCGCCAGCAGCTTCACAGGGGGCTCTGGGAACGAGCAGTACTTC.

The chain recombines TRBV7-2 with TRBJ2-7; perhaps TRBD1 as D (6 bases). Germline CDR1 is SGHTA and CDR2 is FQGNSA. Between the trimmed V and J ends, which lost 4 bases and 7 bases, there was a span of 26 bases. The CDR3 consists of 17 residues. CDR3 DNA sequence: TGTGCCAGCAGCTCACAGGGTCGGGGTGGAACACGGGGAGAGCAGTACTTC. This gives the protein CASSSQGRGGTRGEQYF.

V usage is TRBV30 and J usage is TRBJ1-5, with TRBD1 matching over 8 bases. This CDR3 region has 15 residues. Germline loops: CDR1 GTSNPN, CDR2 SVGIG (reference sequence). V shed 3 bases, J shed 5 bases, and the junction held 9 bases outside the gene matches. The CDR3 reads CAWSVGQGLDQPQHF. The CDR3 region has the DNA TGTGCCTGGAGCGTTGGACAGGGCCTAGATCAGCCCCAGCATTTT.

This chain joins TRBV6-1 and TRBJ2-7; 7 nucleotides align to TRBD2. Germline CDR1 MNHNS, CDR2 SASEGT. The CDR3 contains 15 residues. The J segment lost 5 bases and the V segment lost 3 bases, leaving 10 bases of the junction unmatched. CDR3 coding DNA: TGTGCCAGCAGTGACACCGGGACGGGGAGGGACGAGCAGTACTTC. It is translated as CASSDTGTGRDEQYF.

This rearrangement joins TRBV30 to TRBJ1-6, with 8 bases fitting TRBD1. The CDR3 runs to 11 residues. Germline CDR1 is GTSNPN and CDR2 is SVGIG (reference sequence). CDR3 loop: CGIGTGGPLHF. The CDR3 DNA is TGTGGTATCGGGACAGGAGGGCCCCTCCACTTT.

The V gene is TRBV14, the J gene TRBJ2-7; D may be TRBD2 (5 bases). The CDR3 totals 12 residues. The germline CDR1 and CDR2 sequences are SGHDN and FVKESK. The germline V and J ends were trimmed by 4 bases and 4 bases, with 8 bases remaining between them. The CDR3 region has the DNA TGTGCCAGCAGCCCTTCGGGGTACGAGCAGTACTTC. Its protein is CASSPSGYEQYF.